This T cell receptor beta chain was identified in a study of control samples from healthy donors and cancer patients. The assay was immunoSEQ multiplex PCR, and TCRdb's table has in-frame clones only and misses some. Of about 92,000 clones in the sample, roughly four fifths are singletons; the top ten hold roughly 9.8%. Material: blood. The source is a woman aged 55-70 years in good health.

CDR3 sequence (DNA): TGTGCCAGCATATCTATGGGGGCAACTAATGAAAAACTGTTTTTT. Amino acids: CASISMGATNEKLFF. V is TRBV2 and J is TRBJ1-4; possible D gene TRBD1, 5 bases. With 7 bases removed from V and 0 bases from J, the gap between germline ends came to 12 bases. CDR1 is SNHLY, CDR2 FYNNEI, per germline. The CDR3 contains 15 residues. The variable domain in full, completed from reference TRBV2 and TRBJ1-4, reads EPEVTQTPSHQVTQMGQEVILRCVPISNHLYFYWYRQILGQKVEFLVSFYNNEISEKSEIFDDQFSVERPDGSNFTLKIRSTKLEDSAMYFCASISMGATNEKLFFGSGTQLSVL.